The 6 T cell receptor beta chains below all came from one sample that was sequenced in a study of shared clonotypes between healthy human individuals. Assay: immunoSEQ multiplex PCR; the TCRdb copy retains only in-frame clones and omits some. Here the sample spans 2 million to 2.5 million clones, about 92% being singletons. Naivety among CD8 cells was defined by CD45RO negativity and positive CCR7 selection, thereby excluding terminally differentiated effector memory CD45RA+ cells. The sample taken for sequencing was naive CD8+ T cells from PBMCs. These receptors were collected from a man younger than 35 in good health. Some clones in this sample may be carry-over from other donors' samples.

The J gene is TRBJ2-1, the V gene TRBV27, with unresolved D. Germline CDR1 is MNHEY and CDR2 is SMNVEV (reference sequence). V gave up 4 bases and J gave up 2 bases, with 12 bases separating them. The CDR3 length is 15 residues. The CDR3 reads CASSSETQTYNEQFF. The CDR3 nucleotides read TGTGCCAGCAGTTCTGAGACCCAAACCTACAATGAGCAGTTCTTC.

The chain joins TRBV27 to TRBJ2-1; a weak D match, TRBD1 (5 bases). The CDR3 loop spans 15 amino acids. From germline, CDR1 is MNHEY and CDR2 SMNVEV (reference sequence). V was clipped by 8 bases and J by 5 bases, with 19 bases between them. CDR3 loop: CASEMTAKGNNEQFF. CDR3 coding DNA: TGTGCCAGCGAAATGACAGCCAAGGGTAACAATGAGCAGTTCTTC.

The V call is TRBV27, the J call TRBJ2-7; 8 bases fit TRBD1. With V trimmed by 5 bases and J by 4 bases, 7 bases remained unmatched. This CDR3 is 14 amino acids long. Germline-derived CDR1 and CDR2 are MNHEY and SMNVEV (reference sequence). The CDR3 bases are TGTGCCAGCAGTATCAGGGGGCAGGGTTACGAGCAGTACTTC. Translated, it gives CASSIRGQGYEQYF.

In the case of this clone: The same CDR3 is also encoded by other DNA sequences in this sample. The chain couples TRBV27 to TRBJ2-7, with D unresolved. CDR3 length: 11 residues. V was shortened by 8 bases and J by 0 bases, with 5 bases between the two germline ends. Germline values: CDR1 MNHEY, CDR2 SMNVEV (reference sequence). The CDR3: CASGSSYEQYF. The CDR3, as DNA: TGTGCCAGCGGATCCTCCTACGAGCAGTACTTC.

As DNA, the CDR3 is TGTGCCAGCAGCCTTCGACTCGAGATCTACTACGAGCAGTACTTC. This codes for CASSLRLEIYYEQYF. V gene TRBV5-8 combines with J gene TRBJ2-7; no firm D call. This CDR3 region has 15 residues. The germline gives CDR1 SGHTS, CDR2 YDEGEE. Trimming shortened V by 4 bases and J by 3 bases, and 17 bases separated the two germline ends.

V gene TRBV7-9 combines with J gene TRBJ1-2, with D tentatively TRBD1 (6 bases). The CDR3 loop spans 13 amino acids. The V and J ends lost 10 bases and 8 bases respectively, with 20 bases between them. Per the germline V gene, CDR1 is SEHNR and CDR2 is FQNEAQ (reference sequence). CDR3 sequence (DNA): TGTGCCACGCGATGGGGCAGGGGTTGGGGCTACACCTTC. It yields the protein CATRWGRGWGYTF.